Listed below are T cell receptor beta chains from one sample, sequenced in a study of blood T cell repertoires in COVID-19. The method was immunoSEQ multiplex PCR; TCRdb's version includes in-frame clones alone and lacks a portion of them. The repertoire consists of 100,000 to 120,000 clones, with 87% occurring once and the leading ten covering around 5.1%. Sequences were obtained from peripheral blood. The receptor set was obtained from a human donor in a cohort sampled during active COVID-19. The CDR3 runs from the conserved cysteine through the conserved F or W. D genes are given only for firm matches. Clone size is stated in some rows and not others, as once, few, many or a class when expanded.

NA,TRBJ1-6,TRBV5-6,TRBD1,TGTGCCAGCAGCCGACAGGGCTTAAGTTCACCCCTCCACTTT,CASSRQGLSSPLHF
NA,TRBJ1-6,TRBV28,NA,TGTGCCAGCAGTTTTAACGTGCAAAGGGGCTGGAATTCACCCCTCCACTTT,CASSFNVQRGWNSPLHF
NA,TRBJ2-1,TRBV5-1,NA,TGCGCCAGCAGCTTGGGACAGCGCTCCTACAATGAGCAGTTCTTC,CASSLGQRSYNEQFF
NA,TRBJ1-1,TRBV7-9,TRBD1,TGTGCCAGCAGCCTGGACAGGGAGACTGAAGCTTTCTTT,CASSLDRETEAFF
NA,TRBJ2-5,TRBV7-9,NA,TGTGCCAGCAGCTTATTTAGCCAACAAGAGACCCAGTACTTC,CASSLFSQQETQYF
NA,TRBJ2-1,TRBV3-1/TRBV3-2,TRBD2,TGTGCCAGCAGCCCAGGAGCAAGCGGGGGGCCCGTCAAATACAATGAGCAGTTCTTC,CASSPGASGGPVKYNEQFF
NA,TRBJ1-1,TRBV5-1,NA,TGCGCCAGCAGCCCGAGCACTACAACGGGAGCTTTCTTT,CASSPSTTTGAFF
once,TRBJ2-7,TRBV5-6,NA,TGTGCCAGCAGCTTACAGGGTATTATAGTAGAGCAGTACTTC,CASSLQGIIVEQYF
NA,TRBJ1-1,TRBV6-5,TRBD1,TGTGCCAGCAGTCAACAGGGGTTGTATACTGAAGCTTTCTTT,CASSQQGLYTEAFF
many,TRBJ2-1,TRBV9,TRBD2,TGTGCCAGCAGCGTAGCTACCTTAGCGGGAGGCGGGGACAATGAGCAGTTCTTC,CASSVATLAGGGDNEQFF